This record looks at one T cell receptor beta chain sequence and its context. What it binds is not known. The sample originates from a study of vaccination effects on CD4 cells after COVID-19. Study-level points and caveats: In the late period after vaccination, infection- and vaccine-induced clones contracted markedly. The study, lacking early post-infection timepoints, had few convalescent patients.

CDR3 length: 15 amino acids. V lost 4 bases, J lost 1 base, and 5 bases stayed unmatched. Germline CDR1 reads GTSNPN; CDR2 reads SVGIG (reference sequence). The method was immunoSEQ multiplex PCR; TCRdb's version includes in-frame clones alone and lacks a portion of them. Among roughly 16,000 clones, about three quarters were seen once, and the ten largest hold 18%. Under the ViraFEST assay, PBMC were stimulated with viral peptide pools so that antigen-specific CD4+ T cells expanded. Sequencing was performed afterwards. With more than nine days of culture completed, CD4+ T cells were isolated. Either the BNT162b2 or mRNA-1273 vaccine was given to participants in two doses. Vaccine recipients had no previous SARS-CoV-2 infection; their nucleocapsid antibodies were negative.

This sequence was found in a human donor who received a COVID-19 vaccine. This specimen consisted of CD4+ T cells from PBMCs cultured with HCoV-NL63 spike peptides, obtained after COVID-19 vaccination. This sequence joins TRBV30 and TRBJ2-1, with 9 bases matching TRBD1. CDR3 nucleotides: TGTGCCTGGACTGCCGGACAGGGGTCCTACAATGAGCAGTTCTTC. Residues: CAWTAGQGSYNEQFF.